The 21 T cell receptor beta chains below come from one sample, sequenced in a study of blood T cell repertoires in COVID-19. Sequencing was performed with immunoSEQ multiplex PCR; in TCRdb, only in-frame clones are kept and a portion is missing. The table lists more than 200,000 clones, approximately 86% of them singletons. The source material was peripheral blood. The receptors come from a human donor in a cohort sampled during active COVID-19.

Worth noting for this clone: The same CDR3 also results from other DNA sequences found in this sample. The genes are TRBV4-2 and TRBJ2-5; D not resolved. Trimming pared 1 base from V and 3 bases from J, leaving 6 bases between. The germline V gene has CDR1 LGHNA and CDR2 YNFKEQ. The CDR3 is made up of 13 amino acids. This chain's CDR3 is CASSQGLEETQYF. Here the CDR3 DNA reads TGTGCCAGCAGCCAAGGGCTCGAAGAGACCCAGTACTTC.

The chain carries TRBV7-2 and TRBJ2-5, with TRBD2 as a possible D gene (6 bases). V lost 1 base, J lost 0 bases, and 9 bases lay in between. The CDR3 is made up of 15 amino acids. Germline-derived CDR1 and CDR2 are SGHTA and FQGNSA. The CDR3 DNA reads as TGTGCCAGCAGCTTAGGCGGGACGTACCAAGAGACCCAGTACTTC. Its translation is CASSLGGTYQETQYF.

The chain links TRBV11-2 to TRBJ1-1; perhaps TRBD1 as D (6 bases). Between the trimmed V and J ends, which lost 0 bases and 2 bases, there was a span of 10 bases. Germline CDR1 is SGHAT and CDR2 is FQNNGV. The CDR3 runs to 15 residues. The CDR3 region has the DNA TGTGCCAGCAGCTTAGAGGGGGCGCGAAACACTGAAGCTTTCTTT. It is translated as CASSLEGARNTEAFF. Based on the CDR3 plus reference TRBV11-2 and TRBJ1-1, the full variable domain is EAGVAQSPRYKIIEKRQSVAFWCNPISGHATLYWYQQILGQGPKLLIQFQNNGVVDDSQLPKDRFSAERLKGVDSTLKIQPAKLEDSAVYLCASSLEGARNTEAFFGQGTRLTVV.

The chain has TRBV5-8 and TRBJ2-7; D is perhaps TRBD2 (6 bases). CDR3 length: 15 residues. V lost 4 bases and J lost 6, with 20 bases in between. Germline loops: CDR1 SGHTS, CDR2 YDEGEE. CDR3 in DNA: TGTGCCAGCAGCCCGAGGGCGGCGGGGTTGGGCGAGCAGTACTTC. Translated: CASSPRAAGLGEQYF. Full variable domain (rest looked up from reference TRBV5-8 and TRBJ2-7): EAGVTQSPTHLIKTRGQQATLRCSPISGHTSVYWYQQALGLGLQFLLWYDEGEERNRGNFPPRFSGRQFPNYSSELNVNALELEDSALYLCASSPRAAGLGEQYFGPGTRLTVT.

This clone came up a few times. V gene TRBV20-1 combines with J gene TRBJ2-7, with no clear D. CDR3 length: 14 residues. Germline V gene lookup returns CDR1 DFQATT and CDR2 SNEGSKA (reference sequence). V lost 3 bases and J lost 1, with 13 bases in between. CDR3 sequence: CSASTAMNSYEQYF. CDR3 bases: TGCAGTGCTAGTACAGCCATGAATTCCTACGAGCAGTACTTC.

The CDR3 region is CASSRGGQETQYF. The CDR3 DNA sequence: TGCGCCAGCAGCCGCGGGGGCCAAGAGACCCAGTACTTC. The V gene is TRBV4-3, the J gene TRBJ2-5, with 7 bases matching TRBD2. Germline CDR1 LGHNA, CDR2 YSLEER. With V trimmed by 4 bases and J by 1 base, 0 bases remained unmatched. This CDR3 comprises 13 residues.

The rearrangement links TRBV18 to TRBJ1-4; TRBD1 is a possible D gene (6 bases). CDR1 KGHSH and CDR2 LQKENI come from the germline V gene. V lost 5 bases and J lost 7, with 17 bases in between. This CDR3 has 15 amino acids. CDR3 in amino acids: CASSSSGGAGEKLFF. The DNA of the CDR3 is TGTGCCAGCTCATCGAGCGGGGGGGCCGGTGAAAAACTGTTTTTT. Together with reference TRBV18 and TRBJ1-4, the CDR3 gives the full variable domain: NAGVMQNPRHLVRRRGQEARLRCSPMKGHSHVYWYRQLPEEGLKFMVYLQKENIIDESGMPKERFSAEFPKEGPSILRIQQVVRGDSAAYFCASSSSGGAGEKLFFGSGTQLSVL.

V gene TRBV7-6 combines with J gene TRBJ2-7; no definite D call. Trimming cost V 2 bases and J 6 bases, with 11 bases left between them. Germline assignment: CDR1 SGHVS and CDR2 FNYEAQ. CDR3 length equals 13 residues. The CDR3 loop reads CASSLNSGFEQYF. CDR3 DNA: TGTGCCAGCAGCTTAAATTCCGGTTTCGAGCAGTACTTC.

The chain uses TRBV6-4 and TRBJ1-2, with D possibly being TRBD1 (6 bases). Trimming stripped 6 bases from V and 8 bases from J, with 16 bases between. Per germline, CDR1 MRHNA and CDR2 SNTAGT. The length of the CDR3 is 13 residues. CDR3 sequence reads: CASSDRFGKGYTF. CDR3 sequence (DNA): TGTGCCAGCAGCGACAGGTTCGGGAAAGGCTACACCTTC.

The chain uses TRBV6-1 and TRBJ2-1, with 9 bases aligning to TRBD2. The CDR3 is 14 residues long. Germline V gene sequence: CDR1 MNHNS, CDR2 SASEGT. V shed 2 bases, J shed 12 bases, and the junction held 8 bases outside the gene matches. The CDR3 DNA reads as TGTGCCAGCAGTGAAATGGGCGGGGGGGCCTGGCAGTTCTTC. Protein: CASSEMGGGAWQFF.

The chain couples TRBV3-1 (or the pseudogene TRBV3-2) to TRBJ1-5, with D possibly TRBD1 on 6 matching bases. V dropped 5 bases and J dropped 8 bases, with 13 bases sitting between them. Germline lookup yields CDR1 LGHDT and CDR2 YNNKEL (reference sequence). The CDR3 contains 13 residues. The CDR3 loop reads CASSDRTVKPQHF. In nucleotides, the CDR3 is TGTGCCAGCAGCGACAGGACAGTCAAGCCCCAGCATTTT.

The V call is TRBV5-6, the J call TRBJ2-3; the D gene is possibly TRBD2 (5 bases). V gave up 3 bases and J gave up 3 bases, with 11 bases separating them. This CDR3 spans 14 amino acids. Germline-derived CDR1 and CDR2 are SGHDT and YYEEEE. CDR3 protein: CASSSDSRTDTQYF. Written as DNA, the CDR3 is TGTGCCAGCAGCTCGGACTCCAGGACAGATACGCAGTATTTT.

The chain has TRBV6-6 and TRBJ1-6, with 9 bases aligning to TRBD1. Germline lookup yields CDR1 MNHNY and CDR2 SVGAGI (reference sequence). CDR3 length: 14 amino acids. The V segment lost 5 bases and the J segment 9 bases; nucleotides outside the gene matches: 5. The CDR3 coding sequence is TGTGCCAGCAGTCCTGACAGGGGGAGTTCACCCCTCCACTTT. Translated: CASSPDRGSSPLHF.

The V gene is TRBV4-1, the J gene TRBJ1-5; D is undetermined. Per the germline V gene, CDR1 is MGHRA and CDR2 is YSYEKL. V lost 0 bases, J lost 4 bases, and 10 bases lay in between. The CDR3 is 15 residues long. The CDR3 sequence is CASSQDGRGNQPQHF. The CDR3 DNA follows: TGCGCCAGCAGCCAAGACGGGCGAGGGAATCAGCCCCAGCATTTT.

The J gene is TRBJ1-2, the V gene TRBV6-4, with 7 bases aligning to TRBD1. This CDR3 spans 14 amino acids. The J segment lost 8 bases and the V segment lost 5 bases, leaving 11 bases of the junction unmatched. In germline, CDR1 is MRHNA, CDR2 SNTAGT. The CDR3 reads CASSSHRDSGGYTF. CDR3 bases: TGTGCCAGCAGTTCCCACCGGGACAGCGGGGGCTACACCTTC.

This clone was observed a few times. The V call is TRBV5-6, the J call TRBJ2-7; the D gene is possibly TRBD1 (6 bases). Germline CDR1 is SGHDT and CDR2 is YYEEEE. The CDR3 totals 13 residues. V gave up 0 bases and J gave up 3 bases, with 7 bases separating them. Written as DNA, the CDR3 is TGTGCCAGCAGCTTGGGGACAGACTACGAGCAGTACTTC. Protein product: CASSLGTDYEQYF. Full variable domain (missing parts from reference TRBV5-6 and TRBJ2-7): DAGVTQSPTHLIKTRGQQVTLRCSPKSGHDTVSWYQQALGQGPQFIFQYYEEEERQRGNFPDRFSGHQFPNYSSELNVNALLLGDSALYLCASSLGTDYEQYFGPGTRLTVT.

The chain has TRBV12-3 or TRBV12-4 and TRBJ1-1; a weak D match, TRBD1 (5 bases). The CDR3 is 13 residues long. Trimming removed 7 bases at V and 1 base at J, with 10 bases between. The CDR3: CASNIGQNTEAFF. In nucleotides, the CDR3 is TGTGCCAGCAACATCGGACAGAACACTGAAGCTTTCTTT.

V usage is TRBV4-3 and J usage is TRBJ2-1, with D unresolved. Germline assignment: CDR1 LGHNA and CDR2 YSLEER. The CDR3 loop spans 15 amino acids. Trimming left V 1 base short and J 0 bases short, with 7 bases between. The CDR3 protein is CASSQGGSSYNEQFF. The CDR3 DNA reads as TGCGCCAGCAGCCAAGGAGGTTCCTCCTACAATGAGCAGTTCTTC.

V gene TRBV19 combines with J gene TRBJ2-7; 7 bases agree with TRBD1. Germline values: CDR1 LNHDA, CDR2 SQIVND (reference sequence). This CDR3 region has 15 residues. The V and J ends lost 1 base and 0 bases, in that order; junction bases with no gene match: 3. Here the CDR3 DNA reads TGTGCCAGTAGTATAGTACAGGGGATCTCCTACGAGCAGTACTTC. It encodes CASSIVQGISYEQYF.

Only one count was recorded for this clone. The genes are TRBV28 and TRBJ1-1, with a possible D match to TRBD1 (5 bases). Looked up from germline, CDR1 is MDHEN and CDR2 is SYDVKM. CDR3 length: 15 residues. V lost 7 bases, J lost 1 base, and 16 bases lay in between. This CDR3 is CASTPPRGENTEAFF. The CDR3 DNA is TGTGCCAGCACCCCTCCCCGGGGGGAGAACACTGAAGCTTTCTTT.

This chain links TRBV5-1 with TRBJ1-1, with 7 bases that match TRBD1. CDR1 is SGHRS and CDR2 is YFSETQ in the germline V gene. The CDR3 length is 15 residues. With V trimmed by 0 bases and J by 2 bases, 4 bases remained unmatched. CDR3 sequence: CASSLDHRGNTEAFF. CDR3 nucleotides: TGCGCCAGCAGCTTGGATCACAGGGGAAACACTGAAGCTTTCTTT.